This T cell receptor beta chain comes out of a study of blood T cells in healthy people across ages. This CDR3 region has 10 residues. The germline V gene has CDR1 SQVTM and CDR2 ANQGSEA. The second PCR ran roughly 6 to 11 cycles with a sample-barcoded 5' primer and J-beta primers. TCRdb reanalysed the 5' RACE reads using MiXCR and keeps one entry per CDR3 protein. The sample gives hundreds of thousands of distinct CDR3 sequences, about 20% of which show up once; around a fifth is in the top ten. The chain uses TRBV29-1 and TRBJ1-1; no firm D call. The sequenced sample consisted of blood. The TCR sequence derives from a man in his sixties or seventies in good health. The DNA of the CDR3 is TGCATCGCGGGAGGGACTGAAGCTTTCTTT. This sequence encodes CIAGGTEAFF.